These 28 T cell receptor beta chains originate from one sample sequenced in a study of OX40 agonist ivuxolimab in advanced cancers. Data came from immunoSEQ multiplex PCR; TCRdb stores just in-frame clones and leaves some out. The profile shows tens of thousands of clones, around 90% of them singletons. Sequencing used CD4+ or CD8+ T cells sorted from blood, obtained in a trial of the OX40 agonist ivuxolimab. Receptors originate from an adult with an advanced solid tumor such as melanoma, head and neck, liver or kidney cancer.

The rearrangement uses TRBV27 and TRBJ2-5, with 13 nucleotides matching TRBD2. From germline, CDR1 is MNHEY and CDR2 SMNVEV (reference sequence). This CDR3 is 15 amino acids long. V was clipped by 0 bases and J by 6 bases; unmatched bases: 1. The CDR3 DNA is TGTGCCAGCAGTTTATCACTAGCGGGGGGGAAGACCCAGTACTTC. This codes for CASSLSLAGGKTQYF.

J is TRBJ2-7 and V is TRBV7-2, with D perhaps assigned TRBD1 or TRBD2 (5 bases each). The CDR3 consists of 15 residues. Germline CDR1 SGHTA, CDR2 FQGNSA. Trimming took 1 base from V and 2 from J, leaving 12 bases between them. CDR3 in amino acids: CASSLVSGGTYEQYF. The CDR3 bases are TGTGCCAGCAGCTTAGTTAGTGGGGGAACCTACGAGCAGTACTTC.

The J gene is TRBJ2-7, the V gene TRBV6-1, with D unclear. The CDR3 runs 14 residues. V lost 7 bases to trimming and J lost 9 bases, with 22 bases between them. Germline V gene lookup returns CDR1 MNHNS and CDR2 SASEGT. CDR3 protein: CASTLRARINRQYF. In DNA, the CDR3 is TGTGCCAGCACCCTCCGGGCCCGAATAAATCGGCAGTACTTC.

The V call is TRBV27, the J call TRBJ2-3; D call uncertain. CDR3 length: 13 amino acids. Trimming cost V 6 bases and J 2 bases, with 9 bases left between them. Germline values: CDR1 MNHEY, CDR2 SMNVEV (reference sequence). The CDR3 nucleotides are TGTGCCAGCAGGTTTGATCTCACAGATACGCAGTATTTT. Its translation: CASRFDLTDTQYF.

The V and J genes are TRBV19 and TRBJ1-6, with D possibly matching TRBD1 (6 bases). The CDR3 has 13 residues. The germline V gene encodes CDR1 LNHDA and CDR2 SQIVND (reference sequence). V was cut by 8 bases and J by 6 bases, with 11 bases left in between. CDR3 loop: CASSSQGNSPLHF. The CDR3 coding sequence is TGTGCCAGTTCATCACAGGGTAATTCACCCCTCCACTTT.

The V call is TRBV29-1, the J call TRBJ1-4; 7 bases map to TRBD1. Germline V gives CDR1 SQVTM, CDR2 ANQGSEA. The CDR3 is made up of 13 amino acids. V lost 5 bases to trimming and J lost 7 bases; unmatched junction nucleotides: 7. Here the CDR3 DNA reads TGCAGCGTTCCGTCCCCAGGGGGTGAAAAACTGTTTTTT. The encoded protein is CSVPSPGGEKLFF. The full variable domain, its missing parts supplied by reference TRBV29-1 and TRBJ1-4, is SAVISQKPSRDICQRGTSLTIQCQVDSQVTMMFWYRQQPGQSLTLIATANQGSEATYESGFVIDKFPISRPNLTFSTLTVSNMSPEDSSIYLCSVPSPGGEKLFFGSGTQLSVL.

On this clone itself: The sample contains more than one DNA sequence encoding this CDR3. The V and J genes are TRBV18 and TRBJ2-3; D gene uncertain. CDR1 and CDR2 (germline): KGHSH, LQKENI. This CDR3 is built from 13 residues. Trimming cost V 3 bases and J 0 bases, with 4 bases left between them. The DNA of the CDR3 is TGTGCCAGCTCACCCCCCAGCACAGATACGCAGTATTTT. This gives the protein CASSPPSTDTQYF.

For the CDR3, the DNA is TGTGCCTCCCTCGCGGGGGGGGGCTATACGCAGTATTTT. Translated: CASLAGGGYTQYF. The chain carries TRBV2 and TRBJ2-3, with 9 bases lining up with TRBD2. The germline CDR1 and CDR2 sequences are SNHLY and FYNNEI. With 11 bases clipped from V and 7 bases from J, the junction kept 10 bases outside the gene matches. The CDR3 is made up of 13 amino acids. The full variable domain, completed using reference TRBV2 and TRBJ2-3, is EPEVTQTPSHQVTQMGQEVILRCVPISNHLYFYWYRQILGQKVEFLVSFYNNEISEKSEIFDDQFSVERPDGSNFTLKIRSTKLEDSAMYFCASLAGGGYTQYFGPGTRLTVL.

This rearrangement joins TRBV5-1 to TRBJ1-2; D is undetermined. This CDR3 region has 14 residues. CDR1 is SGHRS, CDR2 YFSETQ, per germline. Trimming removed 0 bases from V and 8 bases from J, with 14 bases in between. The DNA of the CDR3 is TGCGCCAGCAGCTTGGAAGTTTCCCGTCGAGGCTACACCTTC. Translated, it gives CASSLEVSRRGYTF.

The V call is TRBV28, the J call TRBJ1-6, with 7 nucleotides matching TRBD1. Germline CDR1 and CDR2: MDHEN and SYDVKM. There are 14 residues in the CDR3. With 9 bases clipped from V and 4 bases from J, the junction kept 6 bases outside the gene matches. CDR3 residues: CASSGGQYNSPLHF. CDR3 sequence (DNA): TGTGCCAGTTCCGGGGGACAGTATAATTCACCCCTCCACTTT.

The genes are TRBV29-1 and TRBJ1-3; no definite D call. The germline V gene has CDR1 SQVTM and CDR2 ANQGSEA. CDR3 length: 13 amino acids. Trimming pared 7 bases from V and 0 bases from J, leaving 10 bases between. The CDR3 nucleotides are TGCAGCGCCTACAAGGACTCTGGAAACACCATATATTTT. This gives the protein CSAYKDSGNTIYF. Full variable domain (remainder filled in from reference TRBV29-1 and TRBJ1-3): SAVISQKPSRDICQRGTSLTIQCQVDSQVTMMFWYRQQPGQSLTLIATANQGSEATYESGFVIDKFPISRPNLTFSTLTVSNMSPEDSSIYLCSAYKDSGNTIYFGEGSWLTVV.

The chain has TRBV13 and TRBJ1-2; no firm D call. The V end was cut by 4 bases, the J end by 1 base, with 7 bases between. Looked up from germline, CDR1 is PRHDT and CDR2 is FYEKMQ (reference sequence). The CDR3 runs to 13 residues. The CDR3 reads CASSSAYNYGYTF. In nucleotides, the CDR3 is TGTGCCAGCAGCTCCGCTTATAACTATGGCTACACCTTC. The complete variable domain, with remaining parts taken from reference TRBV13 and TRBJ1-2, reads AAGVIQSPRHLIKEKRETATLKCYPIPRHDTVYWYQQGPGQDPQFLISFYEKMQSDKGSIPDRFSAQQFSDYHSELNMSSLELGDSALYFCASSSAYNYGYTFGSGTRLTVV.

The J gene is TRBJ2-5, the V gene TRBV5-1; D may correspond to TRBD1 or TRBD2 (5 bases each). The V end was cut by 2 bases, the J end by 9 bases, with 17 bases between. The germline CDR1 and CDR2 sequences are SGHRS and YFSETQ. The CDR3 sequence is 14 residues long. CDR3 bases: TGCGCCAGCAGCTTAGGGACCGCAGAAAGGGCCCAGTACTTC. Its protein product is CASSLGTAERAQYF.

The V and J genes are TRBV7-9 and TRBJ2-3; no firm D call. Trimming stripped 5 bases from V and 8 bases from J, with 17 bases between. Germline V gene sequence: CDR1 SEHNR, CDR2 FQNEAQ (reference sequence). The CDR3 runs 14 residues. CDR3 in amino acids: CASSRPGVSFTQYF. CDR3 in DNA: TGTGCCAGCAGCCGTCCCGGAGTGAGTTTTACGCAGTATTTT.

With regard to this clone: In the same sample, other DNA sequences code for this CDR3. J is TRBJ2-1 and V is TRBV7-3; TRBD2 matches 7 bases. Per germline, CDR1 SGHTA and CDR2 FQGTGA. The CDR3 is 15 amino acids. The J segment lost 3 bases and the V segment lost 3 bases, leaving 5 bases of the junction unmatched. This CDR3 reads CASSLGRADYNEQFF. CDR3 DNA: TGTGCCAGCAGCTTGGGGAGGGCAGACTACAATGAGCAGTTCTTC.

The rearrangement links TRBV5-4 to TRBJ2-7; the D is unclear. The germline V gene encodes CDR1 SGHNT and CDR2 YYREEE (reference sequence). The CDR3 contains 15 residues. V dropped 0 bases and J dropped 3 bases, with 13 bases sitting between them. CDR3 amino acids: CASSLGSGFDYEQYF. The CDR3 DNA is TGTGCCAGCAGCTTGGGTAGTGGATTCGACTACGAGCAGTACTTC.

The genes are TRBV27 and TRBJ2-7; TRBD2 is a possible D gene (5 bases). Germline CDR1 reads MNHEY; CDR2 reads SMNVEV (reference sequence). The V end lost 4 bases, the J end lost 2 bases, and 12 bases lay between the germline ends. The CDR3 is 14 amino acids. CDR3 loop: CASSWTLSPYEQYF. CDR3 in DNA: TGTGCCAGCAGTTGGACTCTTAGTCCCTACGAGCAGTACTTC.

This sequence joins TRBV23-1 and TRBJ1-1; 8 nucleotides agree with TRBD1. TRBV23-1 is an open reading frame, and its role is uncertain. The CDR3 totals 15 residues. V shed 1 base and J 3 bases; nucleotides not matched to a gene: 4. The CDR3 DNA sequence: TGCGCCAGCAGTCAATGGGCAGGGGGCGACACTGAAGCTTTCTTT. Encoded protein: CASSQWAGGDTEAFF.

J is TRBJ2-7 and V is TRBV6-5; 8 nucleotides agree with TRBD1. The CDR3 runs to 14 residues. V lost 6 bases, J lost 6 bases, and 10 bases stayed unmatched. CDR1 and CDR2 from the germline V gene are MNHEY and SVGAGI. The CDR3 loop is CASRNGQGGREQYF. The CDR3, as DNA: TGTGCCAGCAGGAACGGACAGGGAGGACGCGAGCAGTACTTC.

Points on this clone: An end of the junction does not agree with germline; a read error may underlie this. V usage is TRBV7-7 and J usage is TRBJ2-5, with D possibly matching TRBD2 (6 bases). Germline lookup yields CDR1 SSHAT and CDR2 FNYEAQ (reference sequence). This CDR3 is 14 amino acids long. Written as DNA, the CDR3 is TGTGCTAGCAGCCCAGGAGGGATGGGGGAGACCCAGTACTTC. Encoded protein: CASSPGGMGETQYF. Filled out from reference TRBV7-7 and TRBJ2-5, the complete variable domain reads GAGVSQSPRYKVTKRGQDVTLRCDPISSHATLYWYQQALGQGPEFLTYFNYEAQPDKSGLPSDRFSAERPEGSISTLTIQRTEQRDSAMYRCASSPGGMGETQYFGPGTRLLVL.

This chain joins TRBV4-3 and TRBJ1-5; D remains unclear. V was cut by 0 bases and J by 4 bases, with 4 bases left in between. This CDR3 region has 13 residues. Germline V gives CDR1 LGHNA, CDR2 YSLEER. Here the CDR3 DNA reads TGCGCCAGCAGCCAAGAGAGGAATCAGCCCCAGCATTTT. This gives the protein CASSQERNQPQHF.

The genes are TRBV6-5 and TRBJ2-7; 7 positions agree with TRBD1. With V trimmed by 7 bases and J by 0 bases, 3 bases remained unmatched. This CDR3 region has 13 residues. Germline CDR1 and CDR2: MNHEY and SVGAGI. The CDR3, as DNA: TGTGCCAGCAAGACAGGGCCCTCCTACGAGCAGTACTTC. Translation gives CASKTGPSYEQYF.

This chain connects TRBV9 to TRBJ2-2; tentatively, D is TRBD1 (5 bases). The CDR3 sequence is 14 residues long. The germline V gene encodes CDR1 SGDLS and CDR2 YYNGEE. V was pared by 3 bases and J by 6 bases, with 12 bases between. The CDR3 sequence: CASSATLGAGELFF. CDR3 DNA sequence: TGTGCCAGCAGCGCTACATTAGGGGCCGGGGAGCTGTTTTTT.

V and J are TRBV7-9 and TRBJ2-5; 7 bases agree with TRBD1. Germline trimming cut 5 bases from V and 1 base from J; bases unmatched to any gene: 4. The CDR3 contains 14 residues. The germline V gene has CDR1 SEHNR and CDR2 FQNEAQ (reference sequence). The CDR3 DNA sequence: TGTGCCAGCAGCCCGAGGGACAGCCAAGAGACCCAGTACTTC. Encoded protein: CASSPRDSQETQYF.

The chain has TRBV11-2 and TRBJ2-3; 11 bases match TRBD2. V lost 3 bases, J lost 0 bases, and 11 bases stayed unmatched. The CDR3 totals 19 residues. Germline V lookup: CDR1 SGHAT, CDR2 FQNNGV. The CDR3 reads CASSFILAGGQTSTDTQYF. The CDR3 DNA is TGTGCCAGCAGCTTCATCTTAGCGGGGGGGCAAACCAGCACAGATACGCAGTATTTT.

This clone was seen once. The CDR3 region is CASSRPKQGGPQETQYF. The CDR3 coding sequence is TGTGCCAGCAGTCGACCGAAACAGGGGGGACCGCAAGAGACCCAGTACTTC. The chain is built from TRBV11-1 and TRBJ2-5, with 8 bases that match TRBD1. Per germline, CDR1 SGHAT and CDR2 FQDESV (reference sequence). CDR3 length: 17 residues. Trimming cost V 6 bases and J 2 bases; bases outside gene matches: 14.

In DNA, the CDR3 is TGTGCCAGCAGTCGAAAGTGGGGGGGCACAGATACGCAGTATTTT. Translation gives CASSRKWGGTDTQYF. The chain has TRBV2 and TRBJ2-3; maybe TRBD2 (6 bases). Germline V gene sequence: CDR1 SNHLY, CDR2 FYNNEI. V lost 5 bases to trimming and J lost 1 base, with 13 bases between them. This CDR3 comprises 15 residues.

This clone has just a few counts. V usage is TRBV19 and J usage is TRBJ2-7; D unresolved. V dropped 5 bases and J dropped 0 bases, with 11 bases sitting between them. This CDR3 is built from 14 residues. Germline values: CDR1 LNHDA, CDR2 SQIVND (reference sequence). Here the CDR3 DNA reads TGTGCCAGTAGTCTCTCCTCGATCTCCTACGAGCAGTACTTC. Its protein is CASSLSSISYEQYF.